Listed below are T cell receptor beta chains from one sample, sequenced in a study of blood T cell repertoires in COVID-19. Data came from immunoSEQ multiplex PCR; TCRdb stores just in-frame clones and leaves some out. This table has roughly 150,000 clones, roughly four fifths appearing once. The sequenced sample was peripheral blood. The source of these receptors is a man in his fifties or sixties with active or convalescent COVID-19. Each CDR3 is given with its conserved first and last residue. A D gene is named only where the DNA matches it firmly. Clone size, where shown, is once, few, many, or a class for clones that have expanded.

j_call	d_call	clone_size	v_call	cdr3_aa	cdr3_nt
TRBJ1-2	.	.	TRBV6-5	CASSGREAGNYGYTF	TGTGCCAGCAGCGGCAGGGAGGCGGGGAACTATGGCTACACCTTC
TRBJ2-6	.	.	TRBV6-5	CASSHTGSGANVLTF	TGTGCCAGCAGTCACACAGGCTCTGGGGCCAACGTCCTGACTTTC
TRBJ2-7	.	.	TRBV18	CASSPASLRSYEQYF	TGTGCCAGCTCACCGGCCAGTCTCCGCTCCTACGAGCAGTACTTC
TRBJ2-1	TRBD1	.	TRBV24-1	CATMGTGVSYNEQFF	TGTGCCACCATGGGGACAGGGGTGTCCTACAATGAGCAGTTCTTC
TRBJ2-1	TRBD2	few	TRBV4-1	CASSQPTSDTEQFF	TGCGCCAGCAGCCAGCCGACTAGCGACACTGAGCAGTTCTTC
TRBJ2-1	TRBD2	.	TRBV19	CASSRPGPGGRYNEQFF	TGTGCCAGTAGCCGCCCTGGGCCGGGCGGGAGATACAATGAGCAGTTCTTC
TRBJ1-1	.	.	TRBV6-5	CASSYLQGNTEAFF	TGTGCCAGCAGTTATCTCCAGGGGAACACTGAAGCTTTCTTT
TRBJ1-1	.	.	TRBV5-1	CASSLDSTWNTEAFF	TGCGCCAGCAGCCTTGACAGTACCTGGAACACTGAAGCTTTCTTT
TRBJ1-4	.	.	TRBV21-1	CASSKVGRDEKLFF	TGTGCCAGCAGCAAAGTGGGGCGTGACGAAAAACTGTTTTTT
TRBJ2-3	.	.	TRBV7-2	CASSLVVGLGTDTQYF	TGTGCCAGCAGCTTAGTAGTGGGCCTGGGCACAGATACGCAGTATTTT